Detailed here is one TCR beta chain. Its antigen is unidentified. It may be a read error: a sequence one base away is much more abundant. They got blood RNA out of unsorted whole blood and also pulled out germline DNA. Making TCR beta cDNA involved around 500 ng total RNA and a constant-region primer. The TCR beta library was amplified through three nested multiplex PCR rounds in a modified ARM-PCR procedure. The first two PCR rounds, approximately 10 cycles each, used TRBV1-TRBV30 forward primers and a C-beta reverse primer. From the multiplex PCR reads, TCRdb called clonotypes with MiXCR, one entry per CDR3 protein. The table has 310,000 or so distinct CDR3 sequences, about 50% seen once; the top ten hold about 17%. These data originate in a study of tumor-infiltrating lymphocytes in primary liver carcinoma. General study findings and limits: When set against blood, tumors had a significantly higher top-250-clone fraction (p = 0.039).

The V segment lost 2 bases and the J segment 4 bases; nucleotides outside the gene matches: 7. The CDR3 runs to 16 residues. Germline CDR1 and CDR2: MNHEY and SVGEGT. The chain links TRBV6-2 or TRBV6-3 to TRBJ1-5; 8 nucleotides agree with TRBD1. The sequenced material came from peripheral blood. The source of this sequence is a woman younger than 45 with primary liver carcinoma and hepatitis B virus infection. CDR3 region: CASSYAAGGRNQPQHF. The DNA for the CDR3 is TGTGCCAGCAGTTACGCGGCAGGGGGCCGGAATCAGCCCCAGCATTTT.